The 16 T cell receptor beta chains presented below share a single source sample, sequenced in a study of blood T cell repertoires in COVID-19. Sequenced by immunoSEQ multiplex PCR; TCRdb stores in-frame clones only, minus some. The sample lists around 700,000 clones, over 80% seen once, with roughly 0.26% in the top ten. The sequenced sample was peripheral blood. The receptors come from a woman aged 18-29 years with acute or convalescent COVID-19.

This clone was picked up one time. The CDR3 DNA follows: TGTGCCAGCAGTTTCGTCCCGGGACAGGGGAGTGGAGATACGCAGTATTTT. Its protein product is CASSFVPGQGSGDTQYF. The chain uses TRBV28 and TRBJ2-3; 10 bases line up with TRBD1. With V trimmed by 3 bases and J by 5 bases, 11 bases remained unmatched. Germline CDR1 is MDHEN and CDR2 is SYDVKM. CDR3 length: 17 residues.

The CDR3 spells CASSSRAGRTGELFF. The CDR3 DNA is TGTGCCAGCAGCTCACGCGCGGGGAGAACCGGGGAGCTGTTTTTT. J is TRBJ2-2 and V is TRBV7-9, with D possibly matching TRBD2 (6 bases). V lost 4 bases, J lost 5 bases, and 14 bases lay in between. Germline-derived CDR1 and CDR2 are SEHNR and FQNEAQ (reference sequence). This CDR3 region has 15 residues.

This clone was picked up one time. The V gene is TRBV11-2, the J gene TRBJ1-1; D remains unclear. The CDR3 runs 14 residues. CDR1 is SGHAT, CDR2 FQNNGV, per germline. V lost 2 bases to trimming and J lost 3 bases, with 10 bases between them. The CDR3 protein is CASSLLGRYTEAFF. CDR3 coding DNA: TGTGCCAGCAGCTTACTGGGGAGGTACACTGAAGCTTTCTTT.

CDR3 sequence: CASSITSSGYTF. For the CDR3, the DNA is TGTGCCAGTAGTATAACTTCCTCCGGCTACACCTTC. The chain carries TRBV19 and TRBJ1-2; the D is unclear. The CDR3 is 12 residues long. V lost 2 bases and J lost 8, with 9 bases in between. Looked up from germline, CDR1 is LNHDA and CDR2 is SQIVND (reference sequence).

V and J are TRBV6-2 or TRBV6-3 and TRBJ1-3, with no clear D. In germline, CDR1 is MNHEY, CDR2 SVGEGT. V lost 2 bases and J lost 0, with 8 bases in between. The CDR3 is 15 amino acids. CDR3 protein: CASSYAVSSGNTIYF. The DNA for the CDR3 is TGTGCCAGCAGTTACGCGGTTTCCTCTGGAAACACCATATATTTT.

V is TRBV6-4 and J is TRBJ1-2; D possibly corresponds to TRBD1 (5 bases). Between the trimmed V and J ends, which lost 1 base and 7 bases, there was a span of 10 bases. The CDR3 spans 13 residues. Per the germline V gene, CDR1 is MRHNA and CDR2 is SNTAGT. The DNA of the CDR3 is TGTGCCAGCAGTGACTTGACAGTAGGTGGCTACACCTTC. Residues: CASSDLTVGGYTF.

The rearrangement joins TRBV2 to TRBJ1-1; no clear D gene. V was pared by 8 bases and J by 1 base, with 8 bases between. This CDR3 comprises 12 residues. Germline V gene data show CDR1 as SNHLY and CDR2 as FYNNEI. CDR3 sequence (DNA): TGTGCCAGCCGTAGTTGGAACACTGAAGCTTTCTTT. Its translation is CASRSWNTEAFF.

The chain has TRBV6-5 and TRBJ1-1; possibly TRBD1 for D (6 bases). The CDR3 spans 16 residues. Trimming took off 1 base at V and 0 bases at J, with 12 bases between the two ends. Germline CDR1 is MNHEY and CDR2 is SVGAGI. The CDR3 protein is CASSYFRTDLNTEAFF. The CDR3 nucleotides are TGTGCCAGCAGTTACTTCAGGACAGACCTGAACACTGAAGCTTTCTTT.

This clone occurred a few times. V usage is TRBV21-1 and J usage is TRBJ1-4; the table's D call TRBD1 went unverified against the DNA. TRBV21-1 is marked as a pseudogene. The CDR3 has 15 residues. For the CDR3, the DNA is TGTGCCAGCAGCAAACTCGGGACAGGTATCGGGGAACTGTTTTTT. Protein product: CASSKLGTGIGELFF.

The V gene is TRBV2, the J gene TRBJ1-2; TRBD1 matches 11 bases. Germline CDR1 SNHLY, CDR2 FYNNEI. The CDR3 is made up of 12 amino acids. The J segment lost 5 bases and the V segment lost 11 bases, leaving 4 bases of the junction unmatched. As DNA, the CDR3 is TGTGCCGGAGGACAGGGGGCTTATGGCTACACCTTC. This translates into CAGGQGAYGYTF.

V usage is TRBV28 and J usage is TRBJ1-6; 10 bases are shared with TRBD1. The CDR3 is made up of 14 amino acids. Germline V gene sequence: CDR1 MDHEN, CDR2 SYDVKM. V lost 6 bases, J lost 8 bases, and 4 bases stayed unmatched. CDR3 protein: CASSRDRGYSPLHF. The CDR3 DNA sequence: TGTGCCAGCAGCAGGGACAGGGGATATTCACCCCTCCACTTT.

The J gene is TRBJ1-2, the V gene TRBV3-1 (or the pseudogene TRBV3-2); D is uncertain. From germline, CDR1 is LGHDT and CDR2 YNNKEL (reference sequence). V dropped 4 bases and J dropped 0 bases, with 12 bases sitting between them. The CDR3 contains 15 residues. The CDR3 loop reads CASSPSERTNYGYTF. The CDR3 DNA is TGTGCCAGCAGCCCCTCGGAGCGGACTAACTATGGCTACACCTTC.

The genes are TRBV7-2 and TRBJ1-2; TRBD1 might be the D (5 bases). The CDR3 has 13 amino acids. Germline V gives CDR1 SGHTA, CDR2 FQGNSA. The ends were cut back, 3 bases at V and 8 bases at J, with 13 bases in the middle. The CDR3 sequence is CASSFGGERGYTF. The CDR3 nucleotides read TGTGCCAGCAGCTTCGGGGGTGAAAGAGGCTACACCTTC.

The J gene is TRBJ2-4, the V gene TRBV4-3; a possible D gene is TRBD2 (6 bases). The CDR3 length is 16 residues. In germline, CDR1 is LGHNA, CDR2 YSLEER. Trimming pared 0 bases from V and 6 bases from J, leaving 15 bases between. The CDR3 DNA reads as TGCGCCAGCAGCCAAGATTCGGGGCGGGGTGGAAACATTCAGTACTTC. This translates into CASSQDSGRGGNIQYF.

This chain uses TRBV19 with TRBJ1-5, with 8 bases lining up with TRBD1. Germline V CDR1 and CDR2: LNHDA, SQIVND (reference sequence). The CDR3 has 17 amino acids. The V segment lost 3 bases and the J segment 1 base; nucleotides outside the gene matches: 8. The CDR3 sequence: CASSIGQGGVSNQPQHF. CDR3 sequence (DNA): TGTGCCAGTAGTATTGGACAGGGAGGCGTGAGCAATCAGCCCCAGCATTTT.

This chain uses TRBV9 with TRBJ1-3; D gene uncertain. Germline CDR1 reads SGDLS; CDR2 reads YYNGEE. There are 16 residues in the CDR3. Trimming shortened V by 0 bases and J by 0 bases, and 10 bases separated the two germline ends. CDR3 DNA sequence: TGTGCCAGCAGCGTAGATTTAGTAAGCTCTGGAAACACCATATATTTT. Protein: CASSVDLVSSGNTIYF.